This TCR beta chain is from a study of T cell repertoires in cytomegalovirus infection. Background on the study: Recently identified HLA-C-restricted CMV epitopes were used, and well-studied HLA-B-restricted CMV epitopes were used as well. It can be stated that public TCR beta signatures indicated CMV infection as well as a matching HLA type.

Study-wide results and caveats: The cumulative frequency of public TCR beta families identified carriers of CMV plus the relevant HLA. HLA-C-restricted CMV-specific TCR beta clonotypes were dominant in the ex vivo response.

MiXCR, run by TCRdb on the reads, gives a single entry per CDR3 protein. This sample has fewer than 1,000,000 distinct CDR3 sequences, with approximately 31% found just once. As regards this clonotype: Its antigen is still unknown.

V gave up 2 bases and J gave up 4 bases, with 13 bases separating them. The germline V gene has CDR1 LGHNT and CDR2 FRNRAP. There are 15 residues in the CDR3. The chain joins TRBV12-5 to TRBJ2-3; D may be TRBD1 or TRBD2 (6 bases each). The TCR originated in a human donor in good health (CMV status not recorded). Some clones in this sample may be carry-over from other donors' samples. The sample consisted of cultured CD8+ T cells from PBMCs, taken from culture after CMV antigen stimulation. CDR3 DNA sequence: TGTGCTAGTGGTTTGTCAAGGGGGGACCCAGATACGCAGTATTTT. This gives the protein CASGLSRGDPDTQYF.